This TCR beta chain was captured by sequencing in a study of cytomegalovirus exposure and HLA in healthy donors. Findings and caveats of the study: In a later analysis, HLA-C alleles had the fewest associated TCRs, DRB1 alleles the most. Some highly shared sequence variants likely arose as a pipeline artifact. In a later analysis, several top co-occurrence clusters appeared linked to parvovirus B19, influenza, CMV and Epstein-Barr virus. V- and J-gene trimming of TCR beta was linked (in a later analysis) to a missense DCLRE1C variant.

About this clone itself: What it binds is not known.

J gave up 0 bases and V 2 bases, and 7 bases lay outside the gene matches. The CDR3 sequence is 17 residues long. Germline assignment: CDR1 SNHLY and CDR2 FYNNEI. Vbeta (60) and Jbeta (13) primers were used in the PCR. Produced via immunoSEQ multiplex PCR; TCRdb's table is partial and in-frame only. The sample lists fewer than 300,000 clones, roughly 88% occurring once. The sample taken for sequencing was PBMCs. The V call is TRBV2, the J call TRBJ1-5, with 7 nucleotides matching TRBD1. This receptor was identified in a man aged 40-49 years in good health and CMV-seropositive. DNA of the CDR3: TGTGCCAGCAGTGAAAGTAGTGGGACAGCTAGCAATCAGCCCCAGCATTTT. Amino acid sequence: CASSESSGTASNQPQHF.